The 18 T cell receptor beta chains in this list originate from one sample, sequenced in a study of shared clonotypes between healthy human individuals. Generated by immunoSEQ multiplex PCR, the TCRdb table keeps only in-frame clones and is missing some. The sample shows more than 2,000,000 clones, 85% to 95% of them seen only once. Source material: naive CD4+ T cells sorted from blood. The subset was: CD45RA+ positively selected. The source of these receptors is a man between 18 and 35 years old in good health.

About this clone itself: Its ends do not fully match the called genes, so a read error is possible. The chain uses TRBV7-2 and TRBJ2-3, with a weak D call TRBD2 (6 bases). CDR3 length: 11 amino acids. Looked up from germline, CDR1 is SGHTA and CDR2 is FQGNSA. In DNA form, the CDR3 reads TGTGCCAGCAGCTTAGTGGAGGACTACCCTTTT. It specifies CASSLVEDYPF.

The chain carries TRBV9 and TRBJ2-7; 10 bases line up with TRBD2. The CDR3 has 16 residues. CDR1 SGDLS and CDR2 YYNGEE come from the germline V gene. V shed 0 bases, J shed 3 bases, and the junction held 6 bases outside the gene matches. CDR3 DNA: TGTGCCAGCAGCGTAGCCGCGACTAGCGGGTTCTACGAGCAGTACTTC. Its protein is CASSVAATSGFYEQYF.

This clone appeared once. The V call is TRBV11-2, the J call TRBJ2-7; D perhaps matches TRBD2 (6 bases). The germline V and J ends were trimmed by 1 base and 7 bases, with 20 bases remaining between them. Germline V gene data show CDR1 as SGHAT and CDR2 as FQNNGV. This CDR3 spans 16 amino acids. The CDR3 DNA follows: TGTGCCAGCAGCTTAGTGGCGGGATTGAGCCTAGCGGAGCAGTACTTC. It encodes CASSLVAGLSLAEQYF.

The chain employs TRBV5-1 and TRBJ1-2; no firm D call. Germline CDR1 reads SGHRS; CDR2 reads YFSETQ. This CDR3 is built from 15 residues. The V end was cut by 4 bases, the J end by 2 bases, with 15 bases between. CDR3 region: CASSPLSGSNYGYTF. CDR3 nucleotides: TGCGCCAGCAGCCCCCTCTCCGGGTCCAACTATGGCTACACCTTC.

The table lists this clone with a count of one. The J gene is TRBJ2-3, the V gene TRBV18, with 15 bases fitting TRBD2. The germline V gene encodes CDR1 KGHSH and CDR2 LQKENI. This CDR3 region has 17 residues. V shed 4 bases and J 2 bases; nucleotides not matched to a gene: 4. The CDR3: CASSLGLAGGATDTQYF. CDR3 nucleotide sequence: TGTGCCAGCTCACTCGGACTAGCGGGGGGGGCCACAGATACGCAGTATTTT. The full variable domain, rest sourced from reference TRBV18 and TRBJ2-3, is NAGVMQNPRHLVRRRGQEARLRCSPMKGHSHVYWYRQLPEEGLKFMVYLQKENIIDESGMPKERFSAEFPKEGPSILRIQQVVRGDSAAYFCASSLGLAGGATDTQYFGPGTRLTVL.

V and J are TRBV7-2 and TRBJ2-5; 7 bases are shared with TRBD2. The CDR3 sequence is 14 residues long. V lost 3 bases, J lost 5 bases, and 6 bases stayed unmatched. Germline CDR1 is SGHTA and CDR2 is FQGNSA. The CDR3 sequence is CASSLGGSTETQYF. DNA for the CDR3: TGTGCCAGCAGCTTGGGCGGGAGTACCGAGACCCAGTACTTC.

This clone was recorded only once. V is TRBV7-9 and J is TRBJ2-2; 9 bases agree with TRBD1. Looked up from germline, CDR1 is SEHNR and CDR2 is FQNEAQ (reference sequence). Trimming took 1 base from V and 6 from J; bases not matched to a gene: 6. The CDR3 sequence is 16 residues long. The CDR3 DNA is TGTGCCAGCAGCTTAGGTGGACAGGGGTTCCCCGGGGAGCTGTTTTTT. It encodes CASSLGGQGFPGELFF.

V usage is TRBV9 and J usage is TRBJ1-6; D is ambiguous. Trimming took off 0 bases at V and 9 bases at J, with 10 bases between the two ends. This CDR3 is built from 14 residues. Germline V gene sequence: CDR1 SGDLS, CDR2 YYNGEE. CDR3 region: CASSVEQLASPLHF. CDR3 DNA sequence: TGTGCCAGCAGCGTAGAACAGCTTGCTTCACCCCTCCACTTT.

The genes are TRBV4-1 and TRBJ2-2; perhaps TRBD2 as D (6 bases). Looked up from germline, CDR1 is MGHRA and CDR2 is YSYEKL. V dropped 4 bases and J dropped 4 bases, with 16 bases sitting between them. This CDR3 comprises 16 residues. CDR3 coding DNA: TGCGCCAGCAGCCCACGACTAGACCGGGGCACCGGGGAGCTGTTTTTT. It encodes CASSPRLDRGTGELFF.

The DNA for the CDR3 is TGTGCCACCAGCAGGGGCCTGGGTGGGGGGAGCAATCAGCCCCAGCATTTT. Translation gives CATSRGLGGGSNQPQHF. The J gene is TRBJ1-5, the V gene TRBV15, with a possible D match to TRBD1 (5 bases). This CDR3 comprises 17 residues. V was cut by 3 bases and J by 1 base, with 16 bases left in between. The germline V gene has CDR1 LNHNV and CDR2 YYDKDF (reference sequence).

The V and J genes are TRBV6-5 and TRBJ1-6; tentative D call: TRBD1 (5 bases). The CDR3 has 15 residues. Germline V gene sequence: CDR1 MNHEY, CDR2 SVGAGI. Trimming cost V 0 bases and J 13 bases, with 16 bases left between them. CDR3 residues: CASSYSPGGGAPLHF. The CDR3 region has the DNA TGTGCCAGCAGTTACTCCCCCGGGGGGGGAGCTCCCCTCCACTTT.

The V and J genes are TRBV2 and TRBJ1-2, with D uncertain. In germline, CDR1 is SNHLY, CDR2 FYNNEI. Trimming took off 7 bases at V and 6 bases at J, with 12 bases between the two ends. CDR3 size: 12 residues. Here the CDR3 reads CASTLRRDGYTF. Written as DNA, the CDR3 is TGTGCCAGCACCCTACGGCGGGATGGCTACACCTTC.

The chain combines TRBV7-3 with TRBJ2-3; the D call may be TRBD1 or TRBD2 (6 bases each). CDR1 is SGHTA, CDR2 FQGTGA, per germline. The CDR3 runs to 16 residues. Trimming pared 1 base from V and 5 bases from J, leaving 16 bases between. CDR3 region: CASSLNSGAVGDTQYF. The CDR3 coding sequence is TGTGCCAGCAGCTTAAACTCGGGGGCCGTAGGAGATACGCAGTATTTT.

The chain links TRBV18 to TRBJ2-5, with D maybe TRBD2 (5 bases). V gave up 5 bases and J gave up 4 bases, with 14 bases separating them. Germline V CDR1 and CDR2: KGHSH, LQKENI. This CDR3 is built from 14 residues. The CDR3: CASSLMVEGETQYF. Here the CDR3 DNA reads TGTGCCAGCTCATTAATGGTCGAGGGAGAGACCCAGTACTTC.

The chain is built from TRBV29-1 and TRBJ1-1; D remains unclear. Germline CDR1 is SQVTM and CDR2 is ANQGSEA. CDR3 length: 10 residues. The V end was cut by 5 bases, the J end by 8 bases, with 9 bases between. The CDR3 coding sequence is TGCAGCGTTAGAACACCAGAAGCTTTCTTT. This encodes CSVRTPEAFF. Supplemented by reference TRBV29-1 and TRBJ1-1, the full variable domain reads SAVISQKPSRDICQRGTSLTIQCQVDSQVTMMFWYRQQPGQSLTLIATANQGSEATYESGFVIDKFPISRPNLTFSTLTVSNMSPEDSSIYLCSVRTPEAFFGQGTRLTVV.

The count of this clone is one. The CDR3 region is CAILAGEGETQYF. The CDR3 DNA sequence: TGTGCCATACTAGCGGGAGAAGGAGAGACCCAGTACTTC. The chain carries TRBV7-9 and TRBJ2-5, with 11 bases matching TRBD2. CDR3 length: 13 residues. V lost 10 bases, J lost 4 bases, and 5 bases stayed unmatched. CDR1 and CDR2 from the germline V gene are SEHNR and FQNEAQ (reference sequence).

This chain joins TRBV7-9 and TRBJ2-5, with D unclear. The germline gives CDR1 SEHNR, CDR2 FQNEAQ (reference sequence). The V end was cut by 4 bases, the J end by 9 bases, with 9 bases between. This CDR3 contains 11 residues. The CDR3 region is CASSSELSQYF. For the CDR3, the DNA is TGTGCCAGCAGCTCCGAATTATCCCAGTACTTC.

Here the CDR3 reads CASTMALTGREQFF. The DNA of the CDR3 is TGTGCCAGCACCATGGCACTTACTGGTCGTGAGCAGTTCTTC. This chain connects TRBV28 to TRBJ2-1; D call uncertain. CDR1 and CDR2 (germline): MDHEN, SYDVKM. CDR3 length: 14 amino acids. The V and J ends lost 7 bases and 9 bases respectively, with 19 bases between them.